Reported below is one T cell receptor (beta chain). Antigen: not known. The sample originates from a study of T cells in Graves' hyperthyroidism and ophthalmopathy. Trimming took 4 bases from V and 0 from J, leaving 9 bases between them. This CDR3 region has 15 residues. The germline CDR1 and CDR2 sequences are SGHTA and FQGNSA. Clinical symptoms, serum thyroxine, TRAb, thyroid ultrasound and orbital computed tomography informed diagnoses. Whole-study findings and limits: The model's output predicted ophthalmopathy at a median of 6.5 months prior to onset.

TCR beta CDR3 regions were amplified from RNA transcripts. HTBI primers were the set used in a first-round RT-PCR of the TCR CDR3. TCRdb fed the multiplex PCR reads into MiXCR, producing one record per CDR3 protein. Here the sample spans about 420,000 distinct CDR3 sequences, approximately 15% being singletons. This receptor was obtained from a woman aged 18-29 years with Graves' hyperthyroidism. Material for sequencing was blood. J is TRBJ1-4 and V is TRBV7-2; D call uncertain. The CDR3 bases are TGTGCCAGCAGCTCTCAAAGTGCAACTAATGAAAAACTGTTTTTT. Amino acids: CASSSQSATNEKLFF.